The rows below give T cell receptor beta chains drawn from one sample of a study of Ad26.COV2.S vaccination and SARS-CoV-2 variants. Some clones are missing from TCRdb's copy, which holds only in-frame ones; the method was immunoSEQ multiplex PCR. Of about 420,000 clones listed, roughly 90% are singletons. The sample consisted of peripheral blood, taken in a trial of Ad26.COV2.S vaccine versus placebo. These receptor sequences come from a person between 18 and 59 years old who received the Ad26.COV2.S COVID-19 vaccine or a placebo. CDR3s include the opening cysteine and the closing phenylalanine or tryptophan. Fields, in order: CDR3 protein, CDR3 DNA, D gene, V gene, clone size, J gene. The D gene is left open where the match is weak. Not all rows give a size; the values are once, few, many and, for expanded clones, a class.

CASSVGSTAYEQYF | TGTGCCAGCAGCGTAGGATCGACGGCCTACGAGCAGTACTTC | NA | TRBV9 | NA | TRBJ2-7
CATSRDFFEGLTEAFF | TGTGCCACCAGCAGAGATTTTTTTGAGGGGCTCACTGAAGCTTTCTTT | NA | TRBV15 | NA | TRBJ1-1
CASSPPGPYEQYF | TGTGCCAGCAGCCCCCCGGGGCCCTACGAGCAGTACTTC | NA | TRBV11-2 | NA | TRBJ2-7
CASSPGPRPRPLHF | TGTGCCAGCAGCCCAGGACCGAGGCCCAGGCCCCTCCACTTT | NA | TRBV5-8 | NA | TRBJ1-6
CASSQDPTELLWEQYF | TGCGCCAGCAGCCAAGATCCCACAGAACTACTCTGGGAGCAGTACTTC | NA | TRBV4-3 | once | TRBJ2-7
CASSLYGGRKGPQHF | TGTGCCAGCAGTTTATATGGGGGACGGAAGGGGCCCCAGCATTTT | NA | TRBV27 | NA | TRBJ1-5
CSVAQWAADGANEKLFF | TGCAGCGTTGCACAGTGGGCCGCCGATGGGGCTAATGAAAAACTGTTTTTT | NA | TRBV29-1 | many | TRBJ1-4
CASSLVEAHNEQFF | TGTGCCAGCAGCTTGGTTGAAGCCCACAATGAGCAGTTCTTC | NA | TRBV5-6 | NA | TRBJ2-1
CASRRQGAKLGYTF | TGTGCCAGCAGGCGACAGGGGGCGAAACTGGGCTACACCTTC | TRBD1 | TRBV6-5 | NA | TRBJ1-2
CSASGRNTGELFF | TGCAGTGCTAGTGGTCGCAACACCGGGGAGCTGTTTTTT | NA | TRBV20-1 | NA | TRBJ2-2
CASSPQGGQNTGELFF | TGTGCCAGCAGCCCCCAGGGGGGGCAGAACACCGGGGAGCTGTTTTTT | NA | TRBV7-6 | once | TRBJ2-2
CASSLTGTANNSPLHF | TGTGCCAGCAGCTTAACGGGGACAGCCAATAATTCACCCCTCCACTTT | TRBD1 | TRBV7-8 | NA | TRBJ1-6
CASSLDGEQYF | TGTGCCAGCAGCTTAGACGGTGAGCAGTACTTC | NA | TRBV9 | NA | TRBJ2-7
CASSSGLVGTQYF | TGTGCCAGCAGCTCCGGACTAGTAGGGACCCAGTACTTC | TRBD2 | TRBV7-9 | NA | TRBJ2-5
CASGTGTEYEQYF | TGTGCCAGCGGAACCGGGACAGAGTACGAGCAGTACTTC | TRBD1 | TRBV2 | NA | TRBJ2-7
CASRLPTGTGGHNEQFF | TGTGCCAGCAGACTTCCAACCGGGACAGGGGGCCACAATGAGCAGTTCTTC | TRBD1 | TRBV28 | NA | TRBJ2-1
CASLKEVGNEQFF | TGTGCCAGCCTCAAAGAGGTGGGTAATGAGCAGTTCTTC | NA | TRBV2 | NA | TRBJ2-1
CASSQDRGTNEKLFF | TGCGCCAGCAGCCAAGACAGGGGAACTAATGAAAAACTGTTTTTT | NA | TRBV4-3 | few | TRBJ1-4
CASSLGGGQGIGSPLHF | TGTGCCAGCAGCTTAGGGGGAGGACAGGGGATAGGGTCACCCCTCCACTTT | TRBD1 | TRBV7-2 | NA | TRBJ1-6
CATSRPTSAETGELFF | TGTGCCACCAGCAGACCTACTAGCGCCGAAACCGGGGAGCTGTTTTTT | TRBD2 | TRBV15 | NA | TRBJ2-2
CATGQGLNSPLHF | TGTGCCACAGGACAGGGTTTGAATTCACCCCTCCACTTT | TRBD1 | TRBV19 | NA | TRBJ1-6
CASSLGASRPLYF | TGTGCCAGCAGCCTCGGGGCTAGCCGCCCCCTCTACTTC | NA | TRBV4-2 | NA | TRBJ2-5
CASSGEEGLDTEAFF | TGCGCCAGCAGCGGTGAGGAGGGCTTGGACACTGAAGCTTTCTTT | NA | TRBV5-1 | NA | TRBJ1-1
CASSLFDGQGTTDTQYF | TGTGCCAGCAGCTTGTTTGATGGACAGGGGACGACAGATACGCAGTATTTT | TRBD1 | TRBV5-4 | NA | TRBJ2-3